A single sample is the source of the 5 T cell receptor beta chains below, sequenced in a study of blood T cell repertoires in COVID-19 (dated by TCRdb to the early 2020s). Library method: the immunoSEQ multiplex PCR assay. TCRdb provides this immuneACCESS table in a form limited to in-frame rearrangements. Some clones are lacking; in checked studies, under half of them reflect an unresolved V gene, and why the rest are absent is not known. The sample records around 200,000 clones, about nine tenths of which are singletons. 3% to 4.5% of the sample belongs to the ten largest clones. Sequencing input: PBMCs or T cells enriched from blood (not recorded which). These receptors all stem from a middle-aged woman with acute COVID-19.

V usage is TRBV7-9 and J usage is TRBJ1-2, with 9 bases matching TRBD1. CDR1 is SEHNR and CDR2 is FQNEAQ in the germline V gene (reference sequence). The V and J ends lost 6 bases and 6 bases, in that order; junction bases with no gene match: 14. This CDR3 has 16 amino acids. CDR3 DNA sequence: TGTGCCAGCAGGAAACCGGGGGACAGGGAAGAGGATGGCTACACCTTC. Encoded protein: CASRKPGDREEDGYTF.

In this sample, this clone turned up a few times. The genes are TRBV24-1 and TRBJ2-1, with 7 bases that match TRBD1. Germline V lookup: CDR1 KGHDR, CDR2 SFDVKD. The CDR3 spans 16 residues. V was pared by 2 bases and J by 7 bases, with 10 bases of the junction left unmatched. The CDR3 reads CATSDSSQTGSNEQFF. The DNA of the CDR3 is TGTGCCACCAGTGATTCCTCGCAGACAGGGTCGAATGAGCAGTTCTTC.

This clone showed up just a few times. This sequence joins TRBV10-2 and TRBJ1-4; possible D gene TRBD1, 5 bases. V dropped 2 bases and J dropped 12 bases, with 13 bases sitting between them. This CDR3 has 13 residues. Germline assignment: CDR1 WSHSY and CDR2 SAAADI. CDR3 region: CASSEPGGYELFF. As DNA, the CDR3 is TGCGCCAGCAGTGAGCCGGGGGGTTACGAACTGTTTTTT.

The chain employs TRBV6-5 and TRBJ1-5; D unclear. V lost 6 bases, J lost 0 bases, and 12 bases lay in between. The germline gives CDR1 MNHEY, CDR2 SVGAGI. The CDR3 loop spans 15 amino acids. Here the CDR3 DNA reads TGTGCCAGCAGCACTCAGGCTTATAGCAATCAGCCCCAGCATTTT. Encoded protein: CASSTQAYSNQPQHF.

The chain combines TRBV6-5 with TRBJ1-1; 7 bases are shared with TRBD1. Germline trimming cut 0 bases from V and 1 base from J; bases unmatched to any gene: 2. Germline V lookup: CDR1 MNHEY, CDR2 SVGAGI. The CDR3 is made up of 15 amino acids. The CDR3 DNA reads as TGTGCCAGCAGTTACTCGGGACAGTGGAACACTGAAGCTTTCTTT. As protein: CASSYSGQWNTEAFF.